This T cell receptor beta chain derives from a study of T cells in Graves' hyperthyroidism and ophthalmopathy. PBMCs were sourced from more than 9 ml fresh peripheral blood. The study's findings and limits: In blood, most of the thyroid clonotypes expanded above 0.001 were also present.

Per germline, CDR1 SNHLY and CDR2 FYNNEI. Trimming cost V 4 bases and J 0 bases; bases outside gene matches: 5. The CDR3 extends over 16 amino acids. This clonotype occurred many times. As yet, its antigen is unknown. There were TCR beta CDR3 regions amplified from RNA transcripts. Using the HTBI primer set, a first-round RT-PCR was run on the TCR CDR3. TCRdb recomputed calls from the multiplex PCR reads with MiXCR, one row per CDR3 protein. There are about 720,000 distinct CDR3 sequences in the sample; over 15% occur only once, and over 15% lies in the top ten. This sequence joins TRBV2 and TRBJ2-7; 11 bases map to TRBD2. Material for sequencing was blood. This sequence was found in a woman between 50 and 59 years old with Graves' hyperthyroidism that later progressed to Graves' ophthalmopathy. CDR3 in amino acids: CASSGGLADSSYEQYF. In DNA form, the CDR3 reads TGTGCCAGCAGTGGGGGACTAGCGGACTCCTCCTACGAGCAGTACTTC.